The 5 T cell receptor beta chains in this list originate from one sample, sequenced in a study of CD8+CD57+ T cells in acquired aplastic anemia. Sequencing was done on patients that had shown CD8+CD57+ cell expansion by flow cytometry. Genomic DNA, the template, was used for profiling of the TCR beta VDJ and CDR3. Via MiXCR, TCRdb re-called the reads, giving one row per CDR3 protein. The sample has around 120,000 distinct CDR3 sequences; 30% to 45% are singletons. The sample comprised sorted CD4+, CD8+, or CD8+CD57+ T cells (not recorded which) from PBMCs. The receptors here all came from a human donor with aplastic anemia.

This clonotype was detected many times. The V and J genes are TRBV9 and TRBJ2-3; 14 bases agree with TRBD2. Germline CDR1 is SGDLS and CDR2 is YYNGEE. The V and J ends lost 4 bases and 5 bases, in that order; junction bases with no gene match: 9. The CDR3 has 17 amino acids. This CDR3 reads CASSTSTSGGAKDTQYF. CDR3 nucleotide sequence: TGTGCCAGCAGCACCTCGACTAGCGGGGGGGCCAAAGATACGCAGTATTTT.

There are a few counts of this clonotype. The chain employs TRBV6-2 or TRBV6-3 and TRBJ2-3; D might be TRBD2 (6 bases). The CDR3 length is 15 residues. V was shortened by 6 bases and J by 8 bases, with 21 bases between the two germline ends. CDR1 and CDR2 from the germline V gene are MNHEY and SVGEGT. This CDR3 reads CASRISRDSYRTQYF. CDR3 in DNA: TGTGCCAGCAGGATATCCCGGGACTCCTATCGTACGCAGTATTTT.

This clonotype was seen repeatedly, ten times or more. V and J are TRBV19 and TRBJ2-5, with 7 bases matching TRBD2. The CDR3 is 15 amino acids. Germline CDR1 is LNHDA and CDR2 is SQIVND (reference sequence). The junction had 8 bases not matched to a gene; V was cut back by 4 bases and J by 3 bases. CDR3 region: CASSKGWGGKETQYF. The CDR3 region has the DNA TGTGCCAGTAGTAAGGGGTGGGGGGGAAAAGAGACCCAGTACTTC.

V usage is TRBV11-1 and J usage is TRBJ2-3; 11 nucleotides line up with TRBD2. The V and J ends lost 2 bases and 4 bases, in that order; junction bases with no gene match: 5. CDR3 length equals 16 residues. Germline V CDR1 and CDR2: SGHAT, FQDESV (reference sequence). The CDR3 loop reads CASSLSSGGAADTQYF. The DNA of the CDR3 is TGTGCCAGCAGCTTAAGTAGCGGGGGGGCCGCAGATACGCAGTATTTT.

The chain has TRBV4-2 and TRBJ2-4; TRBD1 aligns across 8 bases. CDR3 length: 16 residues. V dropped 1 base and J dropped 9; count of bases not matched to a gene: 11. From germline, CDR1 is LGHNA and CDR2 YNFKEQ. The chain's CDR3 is CASSQVADRGRGIQYF. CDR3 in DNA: TGTGCCAGCAGCCAAGTAGCTGACAGGGGAAGAGGCATTCAGTACTTC.